The present T cell receptor (beta chain) was sequenced within a study of persistence of HIV-infected CD4 T cells (dated by TCRdb to the early 2020s). Study-wide context: The study isolated CMV- and HIV-1 Gag-responding CD4+ T cells from ART-treated individuals to examine antigen-driven clonal expansion of HIV-1-infected cells. Suppressive ART had been received by participants for a median of 8 years. The clonality of all cells in each sorted population was measured by TCRbeta sequencing, and the clonality of infected cells was measured by proviral sequencing. Peripheral blood samples of up to about 200 mL were collected at multiple time points, except for two participants, who underwent leukapheresis at a single time point. The TCR cluster analysis across participants included 8 participants for CMV and six or seven participants for Gag.

Notes on this clone: This clone's antigen is unknown. Base qualities are not recorded, but no much larger clone differs from it by a single base.

Overall study results and their limits: Because the TCR analyses were done in bulk, restricting them to just the rare CMV-responding cells that actually carried HIV-1 proviruses was not possible. TCR oligoclonality correlated with proviral oligoclonality within the same sorted populations. TCRbeta richness in CMV- and Gag-responding cells was significantly lower than in anti-CD3/anti-CD28-responding cells; CMV-responding cells had higher oligoclonality than CD3/CD28-stimulated and Gag-responding cells. Antigen-responding cells were enriched for degenerate expanded CDR3beta sequences, which suggests convergent selection of CD4+ responses to CMV and Gag. Few individuals were included in the study, and only a limited range of antigens was tested.

The immunoSEQ hsTCRB assay version 4 in survey mode was used to sequence TCRbeta repertoires from genomic DNA. For TCRbeta sequencing, genomic DNA was diluted to approximately 10 ng/uL, with up to roughly 1 ug used per sample. The source study handled its data this way. TCRbeta data analysis was done in ImmunoSeq Analyzer 3.0, and diversity was calculated on productive nucleotide rearrangements. The improved Chao index was used to estimate lower-bound TCR diversity, and the Gini coefficient was used to estimate clonality using the Immunarch R package. When different nucleotide rearrangements encoded the same CDR3beta amino acid sequence, each rearrangement was treated as a distinct clonotype. TCRbeta sequences significantly enriched in antigen-responding cells relative to anti-CD3/anti-CD28-activated cells were identified by differential abundance analysis. GLIPH2 clustered TCRs by predicted peptide-MHC specificity, both within individual participants and across merged participant data sets. In its TCRdb copy, this immuneACCESS table keeps in-frame sequences only and misses some clones. Where compared with another copy, unresolved V genes explain less than half of these, and the others have no known cause. V, J and clone size are taken as reported in that table, and D and trimming were inferred from the DNA itself. Recorded for this sample are about 33,000 clones; 75% to 85% of them occurred a single time. Around 0.86% of the sample is taken by the ten largest.

According to the study, the label for this sample's treatment or condition signals: suppressive antiretroviral therapy. Lysates of CMV-infected fibroblasts were used at about 10 ug/mL for cell stimulation. Memory CD4+ T cells that did not respond, being CD40L-negative, CD69-negative and CD45RO-high, were sorted as memory populations depleted of antigen-responding cells. Participants were HIV-1-infected adults who started suppressive ART during chronic infection. Plasma HIV-1 RNA had been undetectable (below 50 copies/mL) in participants for at least 4 years. To be included, a participant needed positive CMV serology and a CD4+ T cell count above 400 cells/uL. Before stimulation, PBMCs were isolated using density centrifugation and depleted of CD8+ T cells. CD8-depleted PBMCs were stimulated for about 19 hours with anti-CD28/CD49d costimulation, CD40-blocking antibody and enfuvirtide to prevent new infections. Sorting was done on either a Beckman Coulter MoFlo Legacy or an XDP sorter, and propidium iodide was used to exclude dead cells. The QIAamp DNA Mini Kit was used for genomic DNA extraction from samples above one million cells, and the Quick-DNA Microprep Kit was used otherwise.

Trimming removed 2 bases from V and 4 bases from J, leaving 9 bases between the germline ends. CDR1 and CDR2, per the germline V gene, are SGDLS and YYNGEE. Reading from cysteine to phenylalanine, the CDR3 counts 13 amino acids. Here the CDR3 DNA is all that survives: 39 bases in frame from base 1. The clonotype comes from an adult man with HIV who was CMV-seropositive. The specimen was CD4+ T cells sorted from PBMCs after 18-hour stimulation, collected from a patient who received antiretroviral therapy. What this sample's cell subset or site label stands for: CD40L-CD69- CD45RO-high memory CD4 T cells not responding to CMV lysate. The rearrangement combines TRBV9 with TRBJ2-5; the D gene assignment is perhaps TRBD1 or TRBD2, with each matching 6 bases. CDR3 protein: CASSVGGRETQYF. DNA sequence: TGTGCCAGCAGCGTTGGGGGGCGAGAGACCCAGTACTTC.